The T cell receptor (beta chain) under discussion was sequenced for a study of blood T cell repertoires in COVID-19. Study-wide background: Samples of COVID-19 (acute and convalescent) were obtained from the United States, Italy and Spain. PBMCs, B-cell-depleted T cells, or T cells provided the cDNA or gDNA that made up the material.

Trimming took off 3 bases at V and 4 bases at J, with 16 bases between the two ends. The CDR3 is 15 amino acids. Germline CDR1 SGHRS, CDR2 YFSETQ. In the source study's methods: For nucleated cells, counts were estimated from reference gene primer amplification. TCRdb's copy holds only in-frame clones and misses some; the assay was immunoSEQ multiplex PCR. For V, J and clone size, that table is used; D and trimming come from the DNA. The sample yields around 92,000 clones, 83% seen once. This rearrangement joins TRBV5-1 to TRBJ2-5; possible D gene TRBD2, 5 bases. The source of this sequence is an elderly woman with acute or convalescent COVID-19. The sample comprised peripheral blood. CDR3 loop: CASSSNNLGGETQYF. CDR3 nucleotide sequence: TGCGCCAGCAGCTCAAACAATCTAGGAGGAGAGACCCAGTACTTC.